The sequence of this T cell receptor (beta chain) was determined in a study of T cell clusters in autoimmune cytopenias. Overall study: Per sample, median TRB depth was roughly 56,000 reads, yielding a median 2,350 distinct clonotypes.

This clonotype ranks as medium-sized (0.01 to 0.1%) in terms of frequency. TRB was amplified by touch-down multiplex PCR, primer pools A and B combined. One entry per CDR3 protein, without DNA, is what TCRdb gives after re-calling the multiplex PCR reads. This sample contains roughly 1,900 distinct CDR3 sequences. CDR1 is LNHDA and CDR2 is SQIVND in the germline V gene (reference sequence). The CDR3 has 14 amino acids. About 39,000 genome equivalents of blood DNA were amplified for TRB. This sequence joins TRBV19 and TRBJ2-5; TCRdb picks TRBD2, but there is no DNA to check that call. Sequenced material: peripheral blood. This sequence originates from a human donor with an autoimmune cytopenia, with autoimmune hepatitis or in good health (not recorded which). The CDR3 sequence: CASSTPGLQETQYF.